This T cell receptor beta chain was identified in a study of T cells in Graves' hyperthyroidism and ophthalmopathy. In the study overall: Peripheral blood samples were taken at initial diagnosis, prior to any treatment.

This clonotype showed up many times. Its antigen is not identified. TCR beta CDR3 regions were amplified from RNA. Carried out on the TCR CDR3, a first-round RT-PCR used the HTBI primer set. One entry per CDR3 protein results from TCRdb running MiXCR on the multiplex PCR reads. Of around 800,000 distinct CDR3 sequences in the sample, around 38% are singletons; the top ten hold over 8%. Study-wide points: The blood repertoire included most of the expanded thyroid clonotypes above 0.001.

Trimming left V 9 bases short and J 7 bases short, with 13 bases between. There are 13 residues in the CDR3. In germline, CDR1 is LNHDA, CDR2 SQIVND (reference sequence). Exclusion of patients followed from uncontrolled infection, other autoimmune disease, pregnancy or lactation. Sample: blood. The chain combines TRBV19 with TRBJ1-6; D is perhaps TRBD1 (5 bases). The sequence came from a man aged 18-30 years with Graves' hyperthyroidism. The CDR3 nucleotides read TGTGCCAGCTGGGACGGACCAAATTCACCCCTCCACTTT. Translation: CASWDGPNSPLHF. The full variable domain, in which reference TRBV19 and TRBJ1-6 provide the parts outside the CDR3, is DGGITQSPKYLFRKEGQNVTLSCEQNLNHDAMYWYRQDPGQGLRLIYYSQIVNDFQKGDIAEGYSVSREKKESFPLTVTSAQKNPTAFYLCASWDGPNSPLHFGNGTRLTVT.